Listed below are T cell receptor beta chains from one sample, sequenced in a study of T cell changes during pregnancy in multiple sclerosis. Libraries were prepared by immunoSEQ multiplex PCR; TCRdb keeps only in-frame clonotypes and omits some of them. The table includes about 86,000 clones, around 93% detected once. The sequencing here drew on peripheral blood, taken in the first trimester of pregnancy. The receptors here all came from a female donor in good health, enrolled as a control in a pregnancy study. Both conserved end residues are part of each CDR3. The D gene is left open where the match is weak. Where a row states a size, it is once, few, many or the class of an expanded clone; other rows omit it.

j_call v_call clone_size d_call cdr3_nt cdr3_aa
TRBJ2-4 TRBV7-2 . . TGTGCCAGCACCTTGATGGGAGTAGCCAAAAACATTCAGTACTTC CASTLMGVAKNIQYF
TRBJ2-3 TRBV9 once . TGTGCCAGCTCGGGTGTACCGGGCGGGGATACGCAGTATTTT CASSGVPGGDTQYF
TRBJ1-1 TRBV7-2 . . TGTGCCAGCAGCTTAAGGGAGAGGAACACTGAAGCTTTCTTT CASSLRERNTEAFF
TRBJ2-1 TRBV11-3 once TRBD1 TGTGCCAGCAGCTTAAGGGACAGGCTGGGATCCAATGAGCAGTTCTTC CASSLRDRLGSNEQFF
TRBJ2-7 TRBV6-5 . . TGTGCCAGCAGGGGGGGAGCGTCCGAGCAGTACTTC CASRGGASEQYF
TRBJ1-1 TRBV11-2 . . TGTGCCAGCAGCGCCCGCCCGCGGAACACTGAAGCTTTCTTT CASSARPRNTEAFF
TRBJ1-2 TRBV29-1 . . TGCAGCGTTGTTCCAGGGAACGACGTTTACACCTTC CSVVPGNDVYTF
TRBJ1-5 TRBV18 . TRBD1 TGTGCCAGCTCACCTAATCCGGGACAGGGGGGACCCCAGCATTTT CASSPNPGQGGPQHF
TRBJ2-2 TRBV4-1 . . TGCGCCAGCAGCCAAGAGGGGGCCGACACCGGGGAGCTGTTTTTT CASSQEGADTGELFF
TRBJ2-1 TRBV30 . TRBD2 TGTGCCTGGAGTGCCCCGGGGGTTAGCGGGGGTTCCTACTCCCTTGGCTATGAGCAGTTCTTC CAWSAPGVSGGSYSLGYEQFF
TRBJ1-1 TRBV6-5 . . TGTGCCAGCAGCCAACGGAGGTTTGGTGAAGCTTTCTTT CASSQRRFGEAFF
TRBJ1-4 TRBV29-1 . . TGCAGCGTTGAAGATGGGCGTGGCGAAAAACTGTTTTTT CSVEDGRGEKLFF
TRBJ1-1 TRBV18 once . TGTGCCAGCTCACCAATTTCGAACCGGGACATAGGCACTGAAGCTTTCTTT CASSPISNRDIGTEAFF
TRBJ1-2 TRBV6-5 . TRBD1 TGTGCCAGCAGTCTCGACAGGGTCGGGGGCTACACCTTC CASSLDRVGGYTF
TRBJ2-2 TRBV5-5 . TRBD1 TGTGCCAGCAACACAGGGGGTCCTACCGGGGAGCTGTTTTTT CASNTGGPTGELFF
TRBJ1-4 TRBV4-1 . TRBD1 TGCGCCAGCAGCCTTCGACAGGGCAGGGATGAAAAACTGTTTTTT CASSLRQGRDEKLFF
TRBJ2-1 TRBV6-6 once . TGTGCCAGCAGGCGAGAGAATGAGCAGTTCTTC CASRRENEQFF
TRBJ2-1 TRBV6-1 . . TGTGCCAGCAGTGAATGGGGCGATGAGCAGTTCTTC CASSEWGDEQFF
TRBJ1-2 TRBV18 . TRBD1 TGTGCCAGCTCACCGTTGACAGGGGGCAACTATGGCTACACCTTC CASSPLTGGNYGYTF
TRBJ2-1 TRBV7-9 . . TGTGCCAGCAGGAAAACAGGATACAATGAGCAGTTCTTC CASRKTGYNEQFF
TRBJ2-6 TRBV5-1 . TRBD1 TGCGCCAGCAGCTTCTGGACAGGGAAATCTGGGGCCAACGTCCTGACTTTC CASSFWTGKSGANVLTF
TRBJ2-3 TRBV4-3 . TRBD2 TGCGCCAGCAGCCAGACAGCGGGGACGGAAGATACGCAGTATTTT CASSQTAGTEDTQYF
TRBJ1-1 TRBV5-4 . TRBD1 TGTGCCAGCAGCCGGACAGGGGAAGGCGCTTTCTTT CASSRTGEGAFF
TRBJ1-2 TRBV10-3 few . TGTGCCATCAGTCCTACAGGGTACTATGGCTACACCTTC CAISPTGYYGYTF
TRBJ2-7 TRBV7-4 . TRBD2 TGTGCCAGCAGCCTCGGCCCCCTCCCCCAGCGGGGGTGCACCTACGAGCAGTACTTC CASSLGPLPQRGCTYEQYF
TRBJ1-1 TRBV18 . . TGTGCCAGCTCACCAACTGTCTCCAGGGGCGCGGGTAACACTGAAGCTTTCTTT CASSPTVSRGAGNTEAFF
TRBJ2-7 TRBV4-3 . . TGCGCCAGCAGCCAAGTACTCGGGAACGAGCAGTACTTC CASSQVLGNEQYF
TRBJ2-1 TRBV27 . TRBD1 TGTGCCAGCAGTCCCGGACAGGGCCGCGATTTAGGAAATGAGCAGTTCTTC CASSPGQGRDLGNEQFF
TRBJ2-7 TRBV6-5 . TRBD1 TGTGCCAGCAGTTACTCGAGACAGGGCTACGAGCAGTACTTC CASSYSRQGYEQYF
TRBJ1-4 TRBV10-3 . TRBD1 TGTGCCATCAGTGAGCCAGGGACAGGGGATGAAAAACTGTTTTTT CAISEPGTGDEKLFF
TRBJ2-2 TRBV10-3 . . TGTGCCATCAGTGCGGGGTTCAACACCGGGGAGCTGTTTTTT CAISAGFNTGELFF
TRBJ1-6 TRBV19 . TRBD1 TGTGCCAGTAGTATGGATGGACAGGGTCGGTCCTATAATTCACCCCTCCACTTT CASSMDGQGRSYNSPLHF
TRBJ1-5 TRBV2 . TRBD1 TGTGCCAGCAGTCAGGGGGTGGATCAGCCCCAGCATTTT CASSQGVDQPQHF
TRBJ1-6 TRBV5-5 . . TGTGCCAGCAGCCAAACCCCGGACTTTTCACCCCTCCACTTT CASSQTPDFSPLHF
TRBJ2-7 TRBV10-1 . . TGCGCCAGCAGTTTCTACCGGGGACTGCTTAACTCCTACGAGCAGTACTTC CASSFYRGLLNSYEQYF
TRBJ1-1 TRBV28 . TRBD1 TGTGCCAGCAGTTTAGAGGGCAGGGGGCCCAACACTGAAGCTTTCTTT CASSLEGRGPNTEAFF
TRBJ1-4 TRBV9 . . TGTGCCAGCAGCCCCAGACAGGCAACTAATGAAAAACTGTTTTTT CASSPRQATNEKLFF
TRBJ2-7 TRBV9 . . TGTGCCAGCAGCGCTCAACAGGGCTACGAGCAGTACTTC CASSAQQGYEQYF
TRBJ1-2 TRBV10-3 . . TGTGCCATCAGTGAGCGCGACAGTCGCTCTGGCTACACCTTC CAISERDSRSGYTF
TRBJ1-4 TRBV7-2 once . TGTGCCAGCAGCTCCGGAGTGATCCCCTGGGAAAAACTGTTTTTT CASSSGVIPWEKLFF
TRBJ2-1 TRBV27 . . TGTGCCAGCAGTTTACGCCGGGTCAATGACAATGAGCAGTTCTTC CASSLRRVNDNEQFF
TRBJ2-2 TRBV6-5 . TRBD2 TGTGCCAGCAGTTACTCGGGACTAGCGGGAACCGGGGAGCTGTTTTTT CASSYSGLAGTGELFF
TRBJ1-6 TRBV28 . . TGTGCCAGCAGTTTCTCCGCCGGGACTTTGGATTCTCCCCTCCACTTT CASSFSAGTLDSPLHF
TRBJ2-1 TRBV27 once TRBD2 TGTGCCAGCAGTAAAATAGTGCGGGGGGGTGTCAATGAGCAGTTCTTC CASSKIVRGGVNEQFF
TRBJ2-7 TRBV29-1 . TRBD1 TGCAGCGTGGTGGTTTGGGACAGGGCTTACGAGCAGTACTTC CSVVVWDRAYEQYF
TRBJ2-3 TRBV4-2 . . TGTGCCAGCAGCCAAGATAGAGGACTGGCACCAGATACGCAGTATTTT CASSQDRGLAPDTQYF
TRBJ1-3 TRBV28 . TRBD1 TGTGCCAGCAGAAGACAGGGGGTGGACACCATATATTTT CASRRQGVDTIYF
TRBJ1-5 TRBV30 . . TGTGCCTGGAGTGAACAGGCCCATCAGCCCCAGCATTTT CAWSEQAHQPQHF
TRBJ2-7 TRBV11-1 . . TGTGCCAGCAGCGCGGGCGGATTTGTGTCTAGCCGGCCCGGCGAGCAGTACTTC CASSAGGFVSSRPGEQYF
TRBJ2-1 TRBV28 . . TGTGCCAGCAGCCCCTTAGCGTCCAATGAGCAGTTCTTC CASSPLASNEQFF
TRBJ1-5 TRBV6-1 . . TGTGCCAGCAGTTGGCCCGGGGGGCCCCAGCATTTT CASSWPGGPQHF
TRBJ2-3 TRBV19 . TRBD2 TGTGCCAGTAGTATAGGGGGACTAGCAGATACGCAGTATTTT CASSIGGLADTQYF
TRBJ2-7 TRBV19 . . TGTGCCAGCTCCGGGACACCTACCTACGAGCAGTACTTC CASSGTPTYEQYF